The 25 T cell receptor beta chains given below trace back to one sample, sequenced in a study of cytomegalovirus exposure and HLA in healthy donors. The PCR ran on 60 Vbeta and 13 Jbeta primers. TCRdb's table, derived via immunoSEQ multiplex PCR, lists solely in-frame clones and lacks some. The profile shows roughly 150,000 clones, 66% of them singletons. Sequencing was carried out using PBMCs. The receptors shown here come from a human donor in good health.

The V and J genes are TRBV10-1 and TRBJ2-1; 9 positions match TRBD1. Germline V gene data show CDR1 as WNHNN and CDR2 as SYGVQD (reference sequence). The CDR3 consists of 16 residues. The ends lost 2 bases at V and 6 bases at J; junction bases unmatched: 8. The CDR3 loop reads CASSEDLDRGFNEQFF. CDR3 sequence (DNA): TGCGCCAGCAGTGAGGATCTGGACAGGGGATTCAATGAGCAGTTCTTC.

This chain joins TRBV6-4 and TRBJ2-2, with TRBD2 matching 8 bases. V trimming: 1 base; J trimming: 5 bases; junction bases outside the gene matches: 3. The CDR3 is 15 residues long. The V gene's germline CDR1 is MRHNA and CDR2 SNTAGT. CDR3 residues: CASSDFAGGTGELFF. Here the CDR3 DNA reads TGTGCCAGCAGTGACTTTGCGGGAGGAACCGGGGAGCTGTTTTTT.

J is TRBJ2-1 and V is TRBV7-9, with D possibly matching TRBD2 (6 bases). V was cut by 7 bases and J by 7 bases, with 11 bases left in between. The CDR3 runs to 12 residues. Germline CDR1 and CDR2: SEHNR and FQNEAQ (reference sequence). For the CDR3, the DNA is TGTGCCAGCACCCGGGAGCGGAATGAGCAGTTCTTC. Protein product: CASTRERNEQFF.

This chain uses TRBV6-5 with TRBJ2-3, with 9 bases fitting TRBD2. This CDR3 has 14 residues. Trimming took 8 bases from V and 8 from J; bases not matched to a gene: 11. Per germline, CDR1 MNHEY and CDR2 SVGAGI. The CDR3 bases are TGTGCCAGCGGTAGAGCGGGAGGCCACCCTACGCAGTATTTT. Translating it yields CASGRAGGHPTQYF.

V gene TRBV11-1 combines with J gene TRBJ1-1; D is unresolved. V was pared by 6 bases and J by 3 bases, with 8 bases between. In germline, CDR1 is SGHAT, CDR2 FQDESV (reference sequence). This CDR3 has 12 amino acids. In DNA, the CDR3 is TGTGCCAGCAGTTTGCGGGACACTGAAGCTTTCTTT. Translated, it gives CASSLRDTEAFF.

This chain connects TRBV27 to TRBJ2-3, with 14 bases aligning to TRBD2. This CDR3 region has 17 residues. V lost 3 bases and J lost 5; bases outside the gene matches: 7. The germline gives CDR1 MNHEY, CDR2 SMNVEV (reference sequence). Here the CDR3 reads CASSLAGTSGSGDTQYF. The CDR3 bases are TGTGCCAGCAGTTTGGCAGGGACTAGCGGGAGTGGAGATACGCAGTATTTT.

The rearrangement uses TRBV2 and TRBJ2-1, with D uncertain. Germline CDR1 is SNHLY and CDR2 is FYNNEI. Trimming removed 4 bases from V and 4 bases from J, with 8 bases in between. This CDR3 has 13 residues. CDR3: CASSAVLYNEQFF. The CDR3 nucleotides are TGTGCCAGCAGTGCGGTTCTTTACAATGAGCAGTTCTTC.

The V gene is TRBV5-1, the J gene TRBJ2-1, with TRBD1 as a possible D gene (6 bases). The V gene lost 0 bases and the J gene lost 2 bases, with 12 bases spanning the gap. The CDR3 is 16 residues long. Germline V gene data show CDR1 as SGHRS and CDR2 as YFSETQ. The CDR3 DNA is TGCGCCAGCAGCTTGGGAGGCAGGGGAGCCTACAATGAGCAGTTCTTC. Protein product: CASSLGGRGAYNEQFF.

The genes are TRBV5-1 and TRBJ2-3, with TRBD2 as a possible D gene (6 bases). V gave up 5 bases and J gave up 0 bases, with 10 bases separating them. Germline CDR1 and CDR2: SGHRS and YFSETQ. The CDR3 runs to 14 residues. The CDR3 region is CASRGSGSTDTQYF. CDR3 DNA sequence: TGCGCCAGCAGGGGAAGCGGGAGCACAGATACGCAGTATTTT.

The chain links TRBV2 to TRBJ2-5; 7 bases agree with TRBD1. This CDR3 region has 14 residues. Germline lookup yields CDR1 SNHLY and CDR2 FYNNEI. Trimming removed 4 bases from V and 1 base from J; junction bases left unmatched: 3. The CDR3 nucleotides are TGTGCCAGCAGTGTCGACAGGGCCCAAGAGACCCAGTACTTC. Protein product: CASSVDRAQETQYF.

This chain uses TRBV19 with TRBJ1-2; D perhaps matches TRBD1 (5 bases). The CDR3 contains 15 residues. V dropped 6 bases and J dropped 3 bases, with 17 bases sitting between them. Germline V CDR1 and CDR2: LNHDA, SQIVND (reference sequence). CDR3: CASRVWNRQYYGYTF. For the CDR3, the DNA is TGTGCCAGTAGAGTATGGAATAGACAGTACTATGGCTACACCTTC. The entire variable domain, with the rest obtained from reference TRBV19 and TRBJ1-2, is as follows: DGGITQSPKYLFRKEGQNVTLSCEQNLNHDAMYWYRQDPGQGLRLIYYSQIVNDFQKGDIAEGYSVSREKKESFPLTVTSAQKNPTAFYLCASRVWNRQYYGYTFGSGTRLTVV.

The DNA of the CDR3 is TGTGCCAGCAGTTCTCTAGCGGGAGCCGTGACAGATACGCAGTATTTT. Protein: CASSSLAGAVTDTQYF. This chain joins TRBV27 and TRBJ2-3; 10 bases agree with TRBD2. The CDR3 length is 16 residues. The V segment lost 4 bases and the J segment 3 bases; nucleotides outside the gene matches: 7. CDR1 and CDR2 (germline): MNHEY, SMNVEV (reference sequence).

The chain combines TRBV4-3 with TRBJ2-7; D is uncertain. The CDR3 runs 15 residues. V gave up 1 base and J gave up 0 bases, with 10 bases separating them. Germline assignment: CDR1 LGHNA and CDR2 YSLEER. The CDR3 spells CASSQAPSSSYEQYF. DNA for the CDR3: TGCGCCAGCAGCCAAGCGCCGAGTAGCTCCTACGAGCAGTACTTC.

The rearrangement links TRBV7-3 to TRBJ2-1; D uncertain. Germline assignment: CDR1 SGHTA and CDR2 FQGTGA. The CDR3 is made up of 15 amino acids. Trimming took 4 bases from V and 4 from J, leaving 14 bases between them. CDR3 protein: CASSSSLAVYNEQFF. CDR3 nucleotide sequence: TGTGCCAGCAGCTCCTCCTTGGCGGTTTACAATGAGCAGTTCTTC.

The V and J genes are TRBV18 and TRBJ1-5; a weak D match, TRBD1 (5 bases). The CDR3 loop spans 14 amino acids. Trimming removed 2 bases at V and 7 bases at J, with 12 bases between. Germline lookup yields CDR1 KGHSH and CDR2 LQKENI. CDR3 residues: CASSPSGGLQPQHF. The CDR3, as DNA: TGTGCCAGCTCACCATCCGGGGGGTTACAGCCCCAGCATTTT.

For this clone: The sample holds other DNA sequences that translate to the same CDR3. V gene TRBV27 combines with J gene TRBJ2-7; a possible D gene is TRBD2 (5 bases). There are 13 residues in the CDR3. V was cut by 2 bases and J by 3 bases, with 8 bases left in between. Looked up from germline, CDR1 is MNHEY and CDR2 is SMNVEV (reference sequence). The CDR3 region is CASSLQAGYEQYF. CDR3 in DNA: TGTGCCAGCAGTTTACAGGCGGGCTACGAGCAGTACTTC.

The genes are TRBV11-3 and TRBJ2-1; 9 positions match TRBD1. The CDR3 loop spans 14 amino acids. After removal of 8 bases from V and 2 bases from J, the junction contained 4 bases not matched to a gene. Germline loops: CDR1 SGHNT, CDR2 YENEEA. CDR3 loop: CASSGTGTYNEQFF. The CDR3, as DNA: TGTGCCAGCTCGGGGACAGGGACCTACAATGAGCAGTTCTTC.

This clone has more than one count but fewer than ten. The chain uses TRBV14 and TRBJ2-7, with 9 bases fitting TRBD1. The CDR3 sequence is 11 residues long. The germline gives CDR1 SGHDN, CDR2 FVKESK. Trimming at V came to 4 bases and at J to 12 bases, leaving 4 bases not matched to a gene. CDR3 sequence (DNA): TGTGCCAGCAGCCTACACAGGGGGCTGTACTTC. It codes for CASSLHRGLYF.

This chain connects TRBV5-1 to TRBJ2-1, with 10 bases fitting TRBD2. Losses at the gene ends were 4 bases for V and 1 base for J; bases not matched to a gene: 5. Germline V CDR1 and CDR2: SGHRS, YFSETQ. The CDR3 extends over 16 amino acids. The CDR3 loop reads CASSGGAGGSYNEQFF. DNA of the CDR3: TGCGCCAGCAGCGGCGGAGCGGGAGGGTCCTACAATGAGCAGTTCTTC.

This chain connects TRBV5-1 to TRBJ2-5; 7 positions agree with TRBD2. The CDR3 is 16 amino acids. The germline gives CDR1 SGHRS, CDR2 YFSETQ. The junction had 11 bases not matched to a gene; V was cut back by 3 bases and J by 3 bases. The CDR3 DNA follows: TGCGCCAGCAGCTCAGGGACTATTCAGCCTAAAGAGACCCAGTACTTC. Its protein product is CASSSGTIQPKETQYF.

The rearrangement uses TRBV12-5 and TRBJ2-1, with a possible D match to TRBD1 (5 bases). Germline assignment: CDR1 LGHNT and CDR2 FRNRAP. Trimming took 3 bases from V and 0 from J, leaving 12 bases between them. The length of the CDR3 is 16 residues. The CDR3, as DNA: TGTGCTAGTGGTTTAGGGCAGGGAAGCTCCTACAATGAGCAGTTCTTC. Amino acid sequence: CASGLGQGSSYNEQFF. The whole variable domain, filled in from reference TRBV12-5 and TRBJ2-1, reads DARVTQTPRHKVTEMGQEVTMRCQPILGHNTVFWYRQTMMQGLELLAYFRNRAPLDDSGMPKDRFSAEMPDATLATLKIQPSEPRDSAVYFCASGLGQGSSYNEQFFGPGTRLTVL.

The rearrangement uses TRBV27 and TRBJ1-2, with D perhaps matching TRBD1 (5 bases). The CDR3 length is 14 residues. V was cut by 5 bases and J by 5 bases, with 15 bases left in between. Germline lookup yields CDR1 MNHEY and CDR2 SMNVEV (reference sequence). The DNA for the CDR3 is TGTGCCAGCAGTCCCAGGGTACCTGGGTATGGCTACACCTTC. It translates to CASSPRVPGYGYTF.

This chain uses TRBV11-3 with TRBJ2-3; tentative D call: TRBD2 (5 bases). Per the germline V gene, CDR1 is SGHNT and CDR2 is YENEEA. The germline V and J ends were trimmed by 5 bases and 11 bases, with 17 bases remaining between them. The CDR3 loop spans 13 amino acids. The CDR3: CASSIGNLMGQYF. The CDR3 coding sequence is TGTGCCAGCAGCATCGGGAACTTAATGGGGCAGTATTTT.

The rearrangement uses TRBV6-5 and TRBJ1-1, with 10 bases lining up with TRBD1. V shed 7 bases and J 5 bases; nucleotides not matched to a gene: 7. Germline V lookup: CDR1 MNHEY, CDR2 SVGAGI. The CDR3 is 14 residues long. CDR3 protein: CASKRDRGRTEAFF. CDR3 DNA sequence: TGTGCCAGCAAGAGGGACAGGGGTAGGACTGAAGCTTTCTTT.

J is TRBJ1-2 and V is TRBV28; D remains ambiguous. The CDR3 length is 13 residues. The germline V gene encodes CDR1 MDHEN and CDR2 SYDVKM. The V gene lost 5 bases and the J gene lost 1 base, with 8 bases spanning the gap. CDR3 region: CASSLGFNYGYTF. The CDR3 coding sequence is TGTGCCAGCAGTCTGGGCTTTAACTATGGCTACACCTTC.